This is a list of T cell receptor beta chains from one sample in a study of PD-L1 blockade in urothelial cancer. TCRdb keeps only in-frame clones here, not all; method: immunoSEQ multiplex PCR. The sample carries 44,000 or so clones, 70% to 90% recorded once. Source: PBMCs, taken around atezolizumab (anti-PD-L1) treatment. These receptors all stem from an elderly man with urothelial cancer. CDR3s include the opening cysteine and the closing phenylalanine or tryptophan. The D gene is left open where the match is weak. Rows give clone size only sometimes, using once, few, many, or a class for an expanded clone.

CDR3 DNA: TGTGCCTGGAGTGTGGGTAGCGGCTACACCTTC
CDR3 protein: CAWSVGSGYTF
D gene: -
V gene: TRBV30
J gene: TRBJ1-2
CDR3 length: 11
clone size: -

CDR3 DNA: TGTGCCAGCAGTCGGTCGGGGGTCCTAGAAAAACTGTTTTTT
CDR3 protein: CASSRSGVLEKLFF
D gene: -
V gene: TRBV28
J gene: TRBJ1-4
CDR3 length: 14
clone size: -

CDR3 DNA: TGTGCCAGCAGTGAAGCGCAAGGACTAGAGCAGTTCTTC
CDR3 protein: CASSEAQGLEQFF
D gene: -
V gene: TRBV6-1
J gene: TRBJ2-1
CDR3 length: 13
clone size: -

CDR3 DNA: TGTGCCAGCAGTCCACAGGGGGCAAGTAATGAAAAACTGTTTTTT
CDR3 protein: CASSPQGASNEKLFF
D gene: TRBD1
V gene: TRBV2
J gene: TRBJ1-4
CDR3 length: 15
clone size: -

CDR3 DNA: TGTGCCAGCAGCCCACGACAGGGCCCGGGGGGCTACACCTTC
CDR3 protein: CASSPRQGPGGYTF
D gene: TRBD1
V gene: TRBV7-2
J gene: TRBJ1-2
CDR3 length: 14
clone size: -

CDR3 DNA: TGTGCCAGCAGCGCATCCCCAGCGGGGGGATACAATGAGCAGTTCTTC
CDR3 protein: CASSASPAGGYNEQFF
D gene: TRBD2
V gene: TRBV11-2
J gene: TRBJ2-1
CDR3 length: 16
clone size: -

CDR3 DNA: TGTGCCATCAGGGGGGGACTAGGAGGTACGCAGTATTTT
CDR3 protein: CAIRGGLGGTQYF
D gene: TRBD2
V gene: TRBV10-3
J gene: TRBJ2-3
CDR3 length: 13
clone size: -

CDR3 DNA: TGTGCCAGCAGCCCCGACAGAATCTACGAGCAGTACTTC
CDR3 protein: CASSPDRIYEQYF
D gene: -
V gene: TRBV5-4
J gene: TRBJ2-7
CDR3 length: 13
clone size: -

CDR3 DNA: TGTGCCAGCAGGGCGCAGGGTGGCTACACCTTC
CDR3 protein: CASRAQGGYTF
D gene: -
V gene: TRBV2
J gene: TRBJ1-2
CDR3 length: 11
clone size: -

CDR3 DNA: TGTGCCATCAGTCCAGGGACAGGGAAAAGCTCCTACGAGCAGTACTTC
CDR3 protein: CAISPGTGKSSYEQYF
D gene: TRBD1
V gene: TRBV10-3
J gene: TRBJ2-7
CDR3 length: 16
clone size: -

CDR3 DNA: TGTGCCAGCAGCGTAGATGAAAGGGGTCCTAATGAAAAACTGTTTTTT
CDR3 protein: CASSVDERGPNEKLFF
D gene: -
V gene: TRBV9
J gene: TRBJ1-4
CDR3 length: 16
clone size: -

CDR3 DNA: TGTGCCACCAGCAGAGGGGGGGGACAGGGGAAAAGAGAAGAGACCCAGTACTTC
CDR3 protein: CATSRGGGQGKREETQYF
D gene: TRBD1
V gene: TRBV15
J gene: TRBJ2-5
CDR3 length: 18
clone size: -

CDR3 DNA: TGTGCCAGCAGTTTTCCGACTAGCGGAGCCTCCTACAATGAGCAGTTCTTC
CDR3 protein: CASSFPTSGASYNEQFF
D gene: TRBD2
V gene: TRBV28
J gene: TRBJ2-1
CDR3 length: 17
clone size: -

CDR3 DNA: TGTGCCAGCAGCCTGACCGGGACAGGGGGTTCCGGGGAGCTGTTTTTT
CDR3 protein: CASSLTGTGGSGELFF
D gene: TRBD1
V gene: TRBV5-4
J gene: TRBJ2-2
CDR3 length: 16
clone size: -

CDR3 DNA: TGTGCCAGCAGCACCCGGGACATGGGCACTGAAGCTTTCTTT
CDR3 protein: CASSTRDMGTEAFF
D gene: -
V gene: TRBV5-5
J gene: TRBJ1-1
CDR3 length: 14
clone size: -

CDR3 DNA: TGTGCCAGCAGCCCCGGACAGGGGACCTACAATGAGCAGTTCTTC
CDR3 protein: CASSPGQGTYNEQFF
D gene: TRBD1
V gene: TRBV5-5
J gene: TRBJ2-1
CDR3 length: 15
clone size: -

CDR3 DNA: TGTGCCAGCAGCCAGGGCAAGCAGCCCCAGCATTTT
CDR3 protein: CASSQGKQPQHF
D gene: -
V gene: TRBV14
J gene: TRBJ1-5
CDR3 length: 12
clone size: few

CDR3 DNA: TGTGCCAGCGGCCCCCTGTTTTTT
CDR3 protein: CASGPLFF
D gene: -
V gene: TRBV6-4
J gene: TRBJ2-2
CDR3 length: 8
clone size: -

CDR3 DNA: TGTGCCAGCAGACCATCTAGCGTTCGCGGAGATACGCAGTATTTT
CDR3 protein: CASRPSSVRGDTQYF
D gene: -
V gene: TRBV11-2
J gene: TRBJ2-3
CDR3 length: 15
clone size: -

CDR3 DNA: TGTGCCATCAGTGAGCGGGATAGCGGGAGGGCCAGTAATGAGCAGTTCTTC
CDR3 protein: CAISERDSGRASNEQFF
D gene: TRBD2
V gene: TRBV10-3
J gene: TRBJ2-1
CDR3 length: 17
clone size: -

CDR3 DNA: TGTGCCTGGAGTGCATACCAAGGGACAGGGGTAGAGCAGTTCTTC
CDR3 protein: CAWSAYQGTGVEQFF
D gene: TRBD1
V gene: TRBV30
J gene: TRBJ2-1
CDR3 length: 15
clone size: -

CDR3 DNA: TGTGCCAGCAGCCGGAACCAGCGGGGGGAGCAGTACTTC
CDR3 protein: CASSRNQRGEQYF
D gene: TRBD2
V gene: TRBV7-2
J gene: TRBJ2-7
CDR3 length: 13
clone size: -

CDR3 DNA: TGCGCCAGCAGCCAAGATCTGACTAACACTGAAGCTTTCTTT
CDR3 protein: CASSQDLTNTEAFF
D gene: -
V gene: TRBV4-3
J gene: TRBJ1-1
CDR3 length: 14
clone size: -

CDR3 DNA: TGTGCCATCAGTGAGGGTCTAGGCGTCCGCAATGAGCAGTTCTTC
CDR3 protein: CAISEGLGVRNEQFF
D gene: -
V gene: TRBV10-3
J gene: TRBJ2-1
CDR3 length: 15
clone size: -

CDR3 DNA: TGTGCCAGCTCAGGGACTAGCGGGATAAGAAAGGTTTCCTACGAGCAGTACTTC
CDR3 protein: CASSGTSGIRKVSYEQYF
D gene: TRBD2
V gene: TRBV18
J gene: TRBJ2-7
CDR3 length: 18
clone size: -

CDR3 DNA: TGTGCCAGCAGTCCCGGACAGGGCGAGGGCTCCTACGAGCAGTACTTC
CDR3 protein: CASSPGQGEGSYEQYF
D gene: TRBD1
V gene: TRBV6-6
J gene: TRBJ2-7
CDR3 length: 16
clone size: -

CDR3 DNA: TGTGCCATCAGTGAGTCGAGACAGGCGAACACTGAAGCTTTCTTT
CDR3 protein: CAISESRQANTEAFF
D gene: -
V gene: TRBV10-3
J gene: TRBJ1-1
CDR3 length: 15
clone size: -

CDR3 DNA: TGTGCCAGCAGCCGAGGGCAGGCTAGTCCTTTCTCCTACAATGAGCAGTTCTTC
CDR3 protein: CASSRGQASPFSYNEQFF
D gene: -
V gene: TRBV7-9
J gene: TRBJ2-1
CDR3 length: 18
clone size: -

CDR3 DNA: TGTGCCAGCAGTTTCATCCCACAGGGGGGTAATGAAAAACTGTTTTTT
CDR3 protein: CASSFIPQGGNEKLFF
D gene: TRBD1
V gene: TRBV27
J gene: TRBJ1-4
CDR3 length: 16
clone size: -

CDR3 DNA: TGTGCCAGCAAGGGACTAGCGGGAGACTACGAGCAGTACTTC
CDR3 protein: CASKGLAGDYEQYF
D gene: TRBD2
V gene: TRBV6-1
J gene: TRBJ2-7
CDR3 length: 14
clone size: few

CDR3 DNA: TGTGCCAGCAGCTTAGCCAGGCTCCACCTCGCGAACACCGGGGAGCTGTTTTTT
CDR3 protein: CASSLARLHLANTGELFF
D gene: -
V gene: TRBV7-6
J gene: TRBJ2-2
CDR3 length: 18
clone size: -

CDR3 DNA: TGTGCCAGCAGCTCCCCACTAGCGGGGACTGGGGAGACCCAGTACTTC
CDR3 protein: CASSSPLAGTGETQYF
D gene: TRBD2
V gene: TRBV5-6
J gene: TRBJ2-5
CDR3 length: 16
clone size: -

CDR3 DNA: TGCAGTGCCGGGGGAGGGGCTGGCTACACCTTC
CDR3 protein: CSAGGGAGYTF
D gene: -
V gene: TRBV20-1
J gene: TRBJ1-2
CDR3 length: 11
clone size: few

CDR3 DNA: TGCAGCGTCGCTATACGGAACACCGGGGAGCTGTTTTTT
CDR3 protein: CSVAIRNTGELFF
D gene: -
V gene: TRBV29-1
J gene: TRBJ2-2
CDR3 length: 13
clone size: few

CDR3 DNA: TGTGCCGGGTGGGACAGGGGGTCCTACGAGCAGTACTTC
CDR3 protein: CAGWDRGSYEQYF
D gene: TRBD1
V gene: TRBV30
J gene: TRBJ2-7
CDR3 length: 13
clone size: -

CDR3 DNA: TGCGCCAGCAGCTCGACAGGGACGAACACTGAAGCTTTCTTT
CDR3 protein: CASSSTGTNTEAFF
D gene: TRBD1
V gene: TRBV5-1
J gene: TRBJ1-1
CDR3 length: 14
clone size: -

CDR3 DNA: TGTGCCAGTAGTCCCTGGACTACACGGGGACAAGAGACCCAGTACTTC
CDR3 protein: CASSPWTTRGQETQYF
D gene: -
V gene: TRBV19
J gene: TRBJ2-5
CDR3 length: 16
clone size: -

CDR3 DNA: TGTGCCAGCTCACCACGGGCGTCACAAGAGACCCAGTACTTC
CDR3 protein: CASSPRASQETQYF
D gene: -
V gene: TRBV18
J gene: TRBJ2-5
CDR3 length: 14
clone size: -

CDR3 DNA: TGTGCCAGCAGTGACGTTGGGGGGGGTCAGCCCCAGCATTTT
CDR3 protein: CASSDVGGGQPQHF
D gene: -
V gene: TRBV6-4
J gene: TRBJ1-5
CDR3 length: 14
clone size: -

CDR3 DNA: TGTGCCAGCAGCGCCCGTATCGACAGGGAGGAAAAACTGTTTTTT
CDR3 protein: CASSARIDREEKLFF
D gene: TRBD1
V gene: TRBV9
J gene: TRBJ1-4
CDR3 length: 15
clone size: -